One sample yielded the 30 T cell receptor beta chains listed below, sequenced in a study of blood T cell repertoires in COVID-19. Produced via immunoSEQ multiplex PCR; TCRdb's table is partial and in-frame only. The repertoire holds about 150,000 clones, roughly 85% seen once, with under 6% in the top ten. Sequenced input: peripheral blood. These receptors all stem from a human donor in a cohort sampled during active COVID-19.

This chain links TRBV2 with TRBJ1-3; no definite D call. CDR3 length equals 15 residues. Trimming removed 6 bases at V and 0 bases at J, with 12 bases between. CDR1 and CDR2 (germline): SNHLY, FYNNEI. CDR3 region: CASSGGRTSGNTIYF. In DNA, the CDR3 is TGTGCCAGCAGCGGCGGGCGGACCTCTGGAAACACCATATATTTT.

The rearrangement uses TRBV28 and TRBJ1-1; 7 bases agree with TRBD1. The CDR3 totals 13 residues. Trimming took 5 bases from V and 4 from J; bases not matched to a gene: 4. CDR1 is MDHEN, CDR2 SYDVKM, per germline. CDR3 residues: CASSPTGPTEAFF. The CDR3 nucleotides read TGTGCCAGCAGTCCGACAGGGCCCACTGAAGCTTTCTTT.

The chain links TRBV5-1 to TRBJ2-3, with 8 bases that match TRBD2. The CDR3 totals 15 residues. Germline V gene sequence: CDR1 SGHRS, CDR2 YFSETQ. J gave up 1 base and V 4 bases, and 5 bases lay outside the gene matches. CDR3 nucleotide sequence: TGCGCCAGCAGCAGAGCGGGGGCCGGCACAGATACGCAGTATTTT. Translation: CASSRAGAGTDTQYF.

The chain couples TRBV28 to TRBJ2-7; 9 bases agree with TRBD1. V lost 8 bases to trimming and J lost 4 bases; unmatched junction nucleotides: 9. The length of the CDR3 is 14 residues. From germline, CDR1 is MDHEN and CDR2 SYDVKM. The CDR3 region has the DNA TGTGCCAGCCTCCAACAGGGGGCGGGATACGAGCAGTACTTC. Its protein is CASLQQGAGYEQYF.

The CDR3 coding sequence is TGTGCCAGCAGAGAACAGGGGGCTGATGGCTATGGCTACACCTTC. Residues: CASREQGADGYGYTF. This sequence joins TRBV13 and TRBJ1-2; 9 nucleotides align to TRBD1. The CDR3 covers 15 residues. The V gene's germline CDR1 is PRHDT and CDR2 FYEKMQ (reference sequence). V gave up 6 bases and J gave up 4 bases; unmatched junction bases: 9.

V usage is TRBV28 and J usage is TRBJ1-2; 8 nucleotides match TRBD1. The CDR3 is made up of 13 amino acids. The V segment lost 6 bases and the J segment 6 bases; nucleotides outside the gene matches: 6. The V gene's germline CDR1 is MDHEN and CDR2 SYDVKM. The CDR3 loop is CASRLTGEDGYTF. Written as DNA, the CDR3 is TGTGCCAGCAGGCTGACAGGGGAGGATGGCTACACCTTC.

CDR3 DNA: TGTGCCAGCACGAAGACAGGGGGCAAGGATACGCAGTATTTT. Translating it yields CASTKTGGKDTQYF. This sequence joins TRBV2 and TRBJ2-3; 10 bases line up with TRBD1. This CDR3 is 14 amino acids long. V shed 7 bases, J shed 6 bases, and the junction held 7 bases outside the gene matches. Per germline, CDR1 SNHLY and CDR2 FYNNEI.

The chain joins TRBV18 to TRBJ2-7; 12 nucleotides agree with TRBD1. CDR1 is KGHSH and CDR2 is LQKENI in the germline V gene. The trim removed 4 bases at V and 7 bases at J, leaving 17 bases unmatched. The CDR3 loop spans 18 amino acids. CDR3 sequence reads: CASSRAGTGGSVTWEQYF. The DNA of the CDR3 is TGTGCCAGCTCACGGGCCGGGACAGGGGGCTCGGTGACGTGGGAGCAGTACTTC.

This sequence joins TRBV2 and TRBJ1-6, with 10 nucleotides matching TRBD1. From germline, CDR1 is SNHLY and CDR2 FYNNEI. V was pared by 5 bases and J by 10 bases, with 8 bases of the junction left unmatched. CDR3 size: 15 residues. CDR3 sequence reads: CASSTAGTGVSPLHF. In nucleotides, the CDR3 is TGTGCCAGCAGTACCGCCGGGACAGGGGTATCACCCCTCCACTTT.

This clone was recorded a few times. V is TRBV11-3 and J is TRBJ2-1, with 10 bases lining up with TRBD2. Germline CDR1 reads SGHNT; CDR2 reads YENEEA. This CDR3 has 15 residues. V shed 4 bases, J shed 5 bases, and the junction held 5 bases outside the gene matches. This CDR3 is CASSSGTSAHNEQFF. The CDR3 region has the DNA TGTGCCAGCAGCTCCGGGACTAGCGCACACAATGAGCAGTTCTTC.

This sequence joins TRBV3-1 (or the pseudogene TRBV3-2) and TRBJ2-5; no clear D. Germline V lookup: CDR1 LGHDT, CDR2 YNNKEL (reference sequence). The CDR3 has 15 residues. Trimming took 0 bases from V and 5 from J, leaving 13 bases between them. The CDR3 nucleotides read TGTGCCAGCAGCCAAGAGTTGGCTAGTATCGAGACCCAGTACTTC. Translation: CASSQELASIETQYF.

This chain links TRBV9 with TRBJ1-4; D remains unclear. Per germline, CDR1 SGDLS and CDR2 YYNGEE. V shed 4 bases and J shed 5 bases, with 15 bases lying between them. The CDR3 loop spans 15 amino acids. The CDR3 DNA reads as TGTGCCAGCAGCACCCGTCGGGGAATAAATGAAAAACTGTTTTTT. Its translation: CASSTRRGINEKLFF.

The chain uses TRBV27 and TRBJ2-7; maybe TRBD2 (5 bases). Trimming removed 7 bases at V and 7 bases at J, with 17 bases between. This CDR3 region has 13 residues. Germline assignment: CDR1 MNHEY and CDR2 SMNVEV (reference sequence). The CDR3 loop is CASKVEGNREQYF. CDR3 bases: TGTGCCAGCAAGGTCGAGGGTAATCGGGAGCAGTACTTC.

This clone came up once. J is TRBJ2-3 and V is TRBV28; the D gene is possibly TRBD2 (6 bases). V lost 3 bases, J lost 6 bases, and 13 bases lay in between. Looked up from germline, CDR1 is MDHEN and CDR2 is SYDVKM. The CDR3 spans 14 residues. The CDR3 DNA reads TGTGCCAGCAGTTTTTTGGGAGGTCAGGATACGCAGTATTTT. Translated: CASSFLGGQDTQYF.

The table lists this clone with a few counts. CDR3 in amino acids: CASMGGGGAYEQYF. The DNA for the CDR3 is TGTGCCAGCATGGGAGGGGGGGGCGCGTACGAGCAGTACTTC. The chain has TRBV28 and TRBJ2-7; a weak D match, TRBD2 (7 bases). CDR3 length: 14 residues. Between the trimmed V and J ends, which lost 7 bases and 4 bases, there was a span of 17 bases. Germline CDR1 reads MDHEN; CDR2 reads SYDVKM.

The rearrangement links TRBV9 to TRBJ1-3; D is possibly TRBD1 (5 bases). CDR1 SGDLS and CDR2 YYNGEE come from the germline V gene. The V end was cut by 0 bases, the J end by 4 bases, with 17 bases between. This CDR3 contains 17 residues. The CDR3 nucleotides are TGTGCCAGCAGCGTAGGCCACAGGCCGTGGGCAGGAAACACCATATATTTT. Translating it yields CASSVGHRPWAGNTIYF.

In DNA form, the CDR3 reads TGTGCCTGGAGTGTAGGGACAAGGAGGTCCTACAATGAGCAGTTCTTC. It encodes CAWSVGTRRSYNEQFF. This chain joins TRBV30 and TRBJ2-1; tentatively, D is TRBD1 (6 bases). The CDR3 is 16 amino acids. From germline, CDR1 is GTSNPN and CDR2 SVGIG (reference sequence). Trimming shortened V by 0 bases and J by 1 base, and 13 bases separated the two germline ends.

V gene TRBV6-1 combines with J gene TRBJ2-3, with TRBD2 identical over 11 bases. Germline V lookup: CDR1 MNHNS, CDR2 SASEGT. Trimming cost V 4 bases and J 2 bases; bases outside gene matches: 5. This CDR3 comprises 16 residues. The CDR3 sequence: CASSVTSGGLTDTQYF. CDR3 nucleotide sequence: TGTGCCAGCAGTGTCACTAGCGGGGGTCTCACAGATACGCAGTATTTT.

The chain recombines TRBV11-3 with TRBJ2-7; TRBD1 matches 9 bases. The J segment lost 5 bases and the V segment lost 5 bases, leaving 7 bases of the junction unmatched. CDR1 and CDR2 from the germline V gene are SGHNT and YENEEA. This CDR3 comprises 14 residues. The CDR3: CASSQGQGADEQYF. The CDR3 region has the DNA TGTGCCAGCAGCCAGGGACAGGGAGCGGACGAGCAGTACTTC.

The CDR3 reads CASSISTGGGYEQYF. CDR3 DNA sequence: TGTGCCAGTAGTATAAGTACAGGGGGGGGCTACGAGCAGTACTTC. The J gene is TRBJ2-7, the V gene TRBV19, with D possibly matching TRBD1 (8 bases). There are 15 residues in the CDR3. Per the germline V gene, CDR1 is LNHDA and CDR2 is SQIVND (reference sequence). The V and J ends lost 2 bases and 3 bases respectively, with 14 bases between them.

The chain links TRBV27 to TRBJ1-2; 7 nucleotides line up with TRBD1. The CDR3 loop spans 14 amino acids. In germline, CDR1 is MNHEY, CDR2 SMNVEV (reference sequence). V dropped 7 bases and J dropped 8; count of bases not matched to a gene: 13. The CDR3 spells CASTPGGGVGGYTF. The CDR3 bases are TGTGCCAGCACCCCTGGAGGGGGCGTTGGCGGCTACACCTTC.

V usage is TRBV27 and J usage is TRBJ1-2; a weak D match, TRBD1 (5 bases). Germline V gene sequence: CDR1 MNHEY, CDR2 SMNVEV (reference sequence). Trimming removed 3 bases at V and 3 bases at J, with 8 bases between. This CDR3 contains 13 residues. The CDR3 region has the DNA TGTGCCAGCAGTTTTACAGGAGACTATGGCTACACCTTC. This translates into CASSFTGDYGYTF.

This clone appeared once. The gene calls are TRBV27 and TRBJ2-1; 7 bases agree with TRBD2. This CDR3 is 15 amino acids long. Trimming at V came to 6 bases and at J to 0 bases, leaving 5 bases not matched to a gene. The germline V gene encodes CDR1 MNHEY and CDR2 SMNVEV (reference sequence). The CDR3 DNA reads as TGTGCCAGCAGCTTTGCGGGGGTCTCCTACAATGAGCAGTTCTTC. Its protein is CASSFAGVSYNEQFF.

This clone occurred once. The chain recombines TRBV29-1 with TRBJ1-1; a weak D match, TRBD1 (5 bases). Germline loops: CDR1 SQVTM, CDR2 ANQGSEA. The length of the CDR3 is 13 residues. Between the trimmed V and J ends, which lost 6 bases and 3 bases, there was a span of 14 bases. CDR3 sequence reads: CSVATGGDTEAFF. The CDR3 DNA is TGCAGCGTGGCTACGGGAGGGGACACTGAAGCTTTCTTT.

This chain joins TRBV9 and TRBJ1-1, with D maybe TRBD1 (5 bases). Trimming shortened V by 5 bases and J by 10 bases, and 12 bases separated the two germline ends. CDR3 length equals 11 residues. In germline, CDR1 is SGDLS, CDR2 YYNGEE. The CDR3 is CASRGTGGAFF. For the CDR3, the DNA is TGTGCCAGCAGGGGGACCGGGGGAGCTTTCTTT.

The chain links TRBV2 to TRBJ2-7; D gene ambiguous. In germline, CDR1 is SNHLY, CDR2 FYNNEI. The V and J ends lost 6 bases and 7 bases respectively, with 10 bases between them. This CDR3 has 11 residues. CDR3 sequence: CASRSRIEQYF. The DNA of the CDR3 is TGTGCCAGCAGAAGCAGGATTGAGCAGTACTTC.

The rearrangement joins TRBV9 to TRBJ1-4, with D possibly matching TRBD1 (6 bases). V lost 0 bases, J lost 8 bases, and 17 bases lay in between. The CDR3 has 16 amino acids. The germline gives CDR1 SGDLS, CDR2 YYNGEE. CDR3 in amino acids: CASSVGTRGIQEKLFF. The CDR3 DNA follows: TGTGCCAGCAGCGTAGGGACCAGGGGCATCCAGGAAAAACTGTTTTTT.

This chain joins TRBV27 and TRBJ2-1, with TRBD1 identical over 7 bases. This CDR3 has 13 amino acids. V lost 6 bases, J lost 14 bases, and 13 bases stayed unmatched. Looked up from germline, CDR1 is MNHEY and CDR2 is SMNVEV (reference sequence). For the CDR3, the DNA is TGTGCCAGCAGACGAGCCGACAGGGACCGGGAGTTCTTC. Translation: CASRRADRDREFF.

The chain has TRBV9 and TRBJ2-2; tentatively, D is TRBD2 (5 bases). The CDR3 consists of 14 residues. Germline-derived CDR1 and CDR2 are SGDLS and YYNGEE. V gave up 3 bases and J gave up 3 bases, with 9 bases separating them. The CDR3 here is CASSAGLYTGELFF. The CDR3 DNA reads as TGTGCCAGCAGCGCCGGACTTTACACCGGGGAGCTGTTTTTT. Variable domain in full (rest from reference TRBV9 and TRBJ2-2): DSGVTQTPKHLITATGQRVTLRCSPRSGDLSVYWYQQSLDQGLQFLIQYYNGEERAKGNILERFSAQQFPDLHSELNLSSLELGDSALYFCASSAGLYTGELFFGEGSRLTVL.

The chain joins TRBV18 to TRBJ2-7; D gene unclear. Deletions cut 2 bases from V and 0 bases from J, with 11 bases between. Germline CDR1 is KGHSH and CDR2 is LQKENI. The CDR3 is made up of 15 amino acids. The CDR3 sequence: CASSPNSEFSYEQYF. The CDR3, as DNA: TGTGCCAGCTCACCAAACAGTGAGTTCTCCTACGAGCAGTACTTC.